This T cell receptor beta chain was captured by sequencing in a study of tissue T cells after allogeneic stem cell transplantation. Per germline, CDR1 MNHEY and CDR2 SVGAGI. V was clipped by 8 bases and J by 1 base, with 9 bases between them. This CDR3 has 13 residues. Comparators without hematopoietic cell transplant had other cancers, at least five gastrointestinal samples, and no known gastrointestinal disease. Median post-mortem interval was over nine hours for GI, liver, skin and lymphoid tissues. Findings and limits, study-wide: Within patients, tissue anatomy strongly shaped TCR repertoire composition.

Assay used: immunoSEQ multiplex PCR; TCRdb lists only in-frame clones, some missing. The profile shows under 7,500 clones, less than 70% of them singletons. With regard to this clone: Its specificity is unknown.

The V and J genes are TRBV6-5 and TRBJ1-5; D is perhaps TRBD1 (5 bases). The TCR was taken from a female donor at least 60 years old with lung cancer. The specimen was duodenum tissue, collected at autopsy. The CDR3 DNA reads TGTGCCAGCGGCCGACAGAGCAATCAGCCCCAGCATTTT. It encodes CASGRQSNQPQHF.